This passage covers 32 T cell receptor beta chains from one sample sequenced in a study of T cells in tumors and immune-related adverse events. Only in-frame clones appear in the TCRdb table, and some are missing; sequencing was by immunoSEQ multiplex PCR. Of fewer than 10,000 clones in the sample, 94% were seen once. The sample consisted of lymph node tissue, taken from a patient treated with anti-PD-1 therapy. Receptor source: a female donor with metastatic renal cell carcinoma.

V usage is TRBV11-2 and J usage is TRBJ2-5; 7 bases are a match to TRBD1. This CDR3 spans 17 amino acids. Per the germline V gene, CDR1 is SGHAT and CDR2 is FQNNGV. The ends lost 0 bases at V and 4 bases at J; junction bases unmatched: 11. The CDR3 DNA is TGTGCCAGCAGCTTAGACTACAGGGGAAGGCCAAGAGAGACCCAGTACTTC. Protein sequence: CASSLDYRGRPRETQYF. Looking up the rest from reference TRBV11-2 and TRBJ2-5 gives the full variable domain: EAGVAQSPRYKIIEKRQSVAFWCNPISGHATLYWYQQILGQGPKLLIQFQNNGVVDDSQLPKDRFSAERLKGVDSTLKIQPAKLEDSAVYLCASSLDYRGRPRETQYFGPGTRLLVL.

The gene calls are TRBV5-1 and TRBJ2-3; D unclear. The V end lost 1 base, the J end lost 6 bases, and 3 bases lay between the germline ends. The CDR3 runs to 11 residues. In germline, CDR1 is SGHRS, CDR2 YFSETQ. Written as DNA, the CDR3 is TGCGCCAGCAGCTTGTACGATACGCAGTATTTT. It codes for CASSLYDTQYF.

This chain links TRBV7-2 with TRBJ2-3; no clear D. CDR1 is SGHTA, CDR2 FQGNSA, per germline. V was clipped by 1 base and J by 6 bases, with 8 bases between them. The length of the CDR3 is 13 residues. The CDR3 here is CASSLGWSDTQYF. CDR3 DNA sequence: TGTGCCAGCAGCTTAGGGTGGTCGGATACGCAGTATTTT.

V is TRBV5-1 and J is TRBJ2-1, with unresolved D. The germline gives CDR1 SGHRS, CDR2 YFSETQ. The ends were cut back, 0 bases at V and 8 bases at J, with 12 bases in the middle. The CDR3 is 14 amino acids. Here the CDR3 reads CASSLDSVGDEQFF. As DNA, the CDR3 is TGCGCCAGCAGCTTGGACAGTGTAGGCGATGAGCAGTTCTTC.

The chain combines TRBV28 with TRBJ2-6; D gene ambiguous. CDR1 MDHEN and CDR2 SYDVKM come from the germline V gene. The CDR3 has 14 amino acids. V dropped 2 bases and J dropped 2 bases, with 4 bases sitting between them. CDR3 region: CASSLAAGANVLTF. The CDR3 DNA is TGTGCCAGCAGTTTAGCAGCTGGGGCCAACGTCCTGACTTTC. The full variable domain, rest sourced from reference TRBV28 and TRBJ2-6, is DVKVTQSSRYLVKRTGEKVFLECVQDMDHENMFWYRQDPGLGLRLIYFSYDVKMKEKGDIPEGYSVSREKKERFSLILESASTNQTSMYLCASSLAAGANVLTFGAGSRLTVL.

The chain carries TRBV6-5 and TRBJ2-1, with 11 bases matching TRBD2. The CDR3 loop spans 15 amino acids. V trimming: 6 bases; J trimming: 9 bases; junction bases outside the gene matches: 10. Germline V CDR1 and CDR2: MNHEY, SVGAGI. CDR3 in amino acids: CASRGVAGGLSEQFF. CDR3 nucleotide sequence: TGTGCCAGCAGGGGCGTAGCGGGAGGGCTCAGTGAGCAGTTCTTC.

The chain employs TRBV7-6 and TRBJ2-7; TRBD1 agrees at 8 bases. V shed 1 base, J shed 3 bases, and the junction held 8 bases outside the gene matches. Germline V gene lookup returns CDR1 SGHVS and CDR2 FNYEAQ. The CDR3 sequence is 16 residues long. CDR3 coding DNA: TGTGCCAGCAGCTTAGGGCCGGGACAGGCGGACTACGAGCAGTACTTC. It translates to CASSLGPGQADYEQYF.

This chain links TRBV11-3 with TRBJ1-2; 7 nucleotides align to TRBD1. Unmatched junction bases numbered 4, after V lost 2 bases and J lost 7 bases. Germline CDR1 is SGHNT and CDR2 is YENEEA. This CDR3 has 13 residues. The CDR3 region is CASSLTGEGGYTF. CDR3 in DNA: TGTGCCAGCAGCTTAACAGGGGAGGGTGGCTACACCTTC. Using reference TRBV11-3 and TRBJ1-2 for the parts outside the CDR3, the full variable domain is EAGVVQSPRYKIIEKKQPVAFWCNPISGHNTLYWYLQNLGQGPELLIRYENEEAVDDSQLPKDRFSAERLKGVDSTLKIQPAELGDSAVYLCASSLTGEGGYTFGSGTRLTVV.

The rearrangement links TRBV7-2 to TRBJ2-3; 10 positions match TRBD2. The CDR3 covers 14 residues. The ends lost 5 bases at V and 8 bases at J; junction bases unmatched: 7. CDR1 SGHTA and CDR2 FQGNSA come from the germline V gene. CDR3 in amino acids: CASSPPSGGSTQYF. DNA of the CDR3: TGTGCCAGCAGCCCCCCTAGCGGGGGTAGTACGCAGTATTTT.

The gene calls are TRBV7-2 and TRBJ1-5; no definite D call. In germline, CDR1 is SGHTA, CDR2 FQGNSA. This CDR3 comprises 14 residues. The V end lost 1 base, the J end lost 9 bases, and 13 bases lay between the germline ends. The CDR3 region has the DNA TGTGCCAGCAGCTTAGAGTCTTATCAAGGGCCCCAGCATTTT. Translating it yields CASSLESYQGPQHF.

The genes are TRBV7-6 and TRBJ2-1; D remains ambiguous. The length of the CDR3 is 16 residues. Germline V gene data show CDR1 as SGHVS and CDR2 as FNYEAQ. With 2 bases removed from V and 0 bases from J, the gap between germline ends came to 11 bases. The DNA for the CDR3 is TGTGCCAGCAGCTTACCGGCGTTTCCCTCCTACAATGAGCAGTTCTTC. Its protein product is CASSLPAFPSYNEQFF.

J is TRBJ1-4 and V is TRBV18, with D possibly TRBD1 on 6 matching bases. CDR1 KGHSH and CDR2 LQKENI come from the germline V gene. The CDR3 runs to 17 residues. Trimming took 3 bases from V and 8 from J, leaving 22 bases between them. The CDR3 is CASSPSSGTGSWEKLFF. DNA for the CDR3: TGTGCCAGCTCACCTTCAAGCGGCACAGGGTCATGGGAAAAACTGTTTTTT.

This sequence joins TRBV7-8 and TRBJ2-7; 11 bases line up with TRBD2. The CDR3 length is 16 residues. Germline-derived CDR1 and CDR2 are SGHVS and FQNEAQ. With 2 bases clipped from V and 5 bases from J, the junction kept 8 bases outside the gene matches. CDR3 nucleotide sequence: TGTGCCAGCAGCTTAAGGGCTAGCGGGAGGCGAGACGAGCAGTACTTC. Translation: CASSLRASGRRDEQYF.

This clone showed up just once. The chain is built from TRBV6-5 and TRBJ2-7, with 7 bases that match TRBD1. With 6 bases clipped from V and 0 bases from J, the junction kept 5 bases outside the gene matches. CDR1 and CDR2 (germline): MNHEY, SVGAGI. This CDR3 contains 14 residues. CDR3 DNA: TGTGCCAGCAGCTTGGGACAGAACTCCTACGAGCAGTACTTC. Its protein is CASSLGQNSYEQYF.

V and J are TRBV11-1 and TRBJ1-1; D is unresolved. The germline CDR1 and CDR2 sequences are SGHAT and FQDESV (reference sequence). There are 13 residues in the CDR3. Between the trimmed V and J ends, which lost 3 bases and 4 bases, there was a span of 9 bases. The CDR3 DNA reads TGTGCCAGCAGCTTCTCAGGAGTCACTGAAGCTTTCTTT. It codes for CASSFSGVTEAFF.

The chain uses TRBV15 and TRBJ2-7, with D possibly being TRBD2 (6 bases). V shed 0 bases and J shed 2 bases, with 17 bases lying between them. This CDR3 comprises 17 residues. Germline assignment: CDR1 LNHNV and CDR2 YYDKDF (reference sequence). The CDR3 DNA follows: TGTGCCACCAGCAGAGATCGTCCGTCTAGCGCTCCCTACGAGCAGTACTTC. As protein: CATSRDRPSSAPYEQYF.

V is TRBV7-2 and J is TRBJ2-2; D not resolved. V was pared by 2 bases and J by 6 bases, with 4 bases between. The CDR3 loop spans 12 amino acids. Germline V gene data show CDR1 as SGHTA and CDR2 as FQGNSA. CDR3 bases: TGTGCCAGCAGCTTACTGGCCGGGGAGCTGTTTTTT. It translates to CASSLLAGELFF.

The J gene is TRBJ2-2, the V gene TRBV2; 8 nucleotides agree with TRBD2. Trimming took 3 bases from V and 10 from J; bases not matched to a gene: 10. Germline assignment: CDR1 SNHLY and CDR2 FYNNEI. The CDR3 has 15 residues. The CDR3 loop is CASSDHGAGGVELFF. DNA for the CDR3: TGTGCCAGCAGTGATCATGGGGCGGGGGGCGTGGAGCTGTTTTTT.

The CDR3 sequence is CASSLGAGTGDMNTEAFF. CDR3 DNA: TGTGCCAGCAGCTTAGGGGCCGGGACAGGGGATATGAACACTGAAGCTTTCTTT. The chain carries TRBV7-9 and TRBJ1-1, with 10 bases identical to TRBD1. CDR3 length equals 18 residues. The V and J ends lost 1 base and 0 bases, in that order; junction bases with no gene match: 8. CDR1 is SEHNR, CDR2 FQNEAQ, per germline (reference sequence).

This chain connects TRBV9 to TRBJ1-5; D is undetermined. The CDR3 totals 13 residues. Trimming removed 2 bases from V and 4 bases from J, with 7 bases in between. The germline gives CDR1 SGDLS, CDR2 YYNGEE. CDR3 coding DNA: TGTGCCAGCAGCGTCGGCATTAATCAGCCCCAGCATTTT. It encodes CASSVGINQPQHF. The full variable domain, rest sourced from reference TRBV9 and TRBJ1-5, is DSGVTQTPKHLITATGQRVTLRCSPRSGDLSVYWYQQSLDQGLQFLIQYYNGEERAKGNILERFSAQQFPDLHSELNLSSLELGDSALYFCASSVGINQPQHFGDGTRLSIL.

The CDR3 is CASSPRDRPYEQYF. The DNA of the CDR3 is TGTGCCAGCAGCCCAAGGGACCGGCCCTACGAGCAGTACTTC. This chain links TRBV4-2 with TRBJ2-7; D possibly uses TRBD1 or TRBD2 (5 bases each). The germline V and J ends were trimmed by 4 bases and 2 bases, with 12 bases remaining between them. The germline V gene has CDR1 LGHNA and CDR2 YNFKEQ. The CDR3 loop spans 14 amino acids.

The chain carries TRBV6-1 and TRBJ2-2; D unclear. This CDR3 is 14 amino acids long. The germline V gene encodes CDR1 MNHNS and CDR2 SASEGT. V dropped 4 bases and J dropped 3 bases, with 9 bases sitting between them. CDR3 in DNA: TGTGCCAGCAGTGTGGTGGGTTACACCGGGGAGCTGTTTTTT. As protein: CASSVVGYTGELFF.

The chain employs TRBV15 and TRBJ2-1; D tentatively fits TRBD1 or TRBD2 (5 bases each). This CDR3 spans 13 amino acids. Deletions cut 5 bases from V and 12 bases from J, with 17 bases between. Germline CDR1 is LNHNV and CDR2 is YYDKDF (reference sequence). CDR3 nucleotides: TGTGCCACCAGCCAAACTAGGGGCAATCGGCAGTTCTTC. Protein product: CATSQTRGNRQFF.

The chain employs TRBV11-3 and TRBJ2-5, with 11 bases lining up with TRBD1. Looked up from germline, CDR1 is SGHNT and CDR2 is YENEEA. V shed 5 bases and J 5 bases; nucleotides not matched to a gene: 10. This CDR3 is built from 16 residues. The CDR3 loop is CASSRLRTGGLETQYF. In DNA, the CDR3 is TGTGCCAGCAGCCGCCTTAGGACAGGGGGCTTGGAGACCCAGTACTTC.

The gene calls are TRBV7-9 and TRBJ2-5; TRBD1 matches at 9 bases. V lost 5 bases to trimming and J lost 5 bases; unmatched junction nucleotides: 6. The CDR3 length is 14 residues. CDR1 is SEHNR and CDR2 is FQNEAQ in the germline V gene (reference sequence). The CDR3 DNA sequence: TGTGCCAGCAGCCCGACAGGGGGTTGGGAGACCCAGTACTTC. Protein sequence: CASSPTGGWETQYF.

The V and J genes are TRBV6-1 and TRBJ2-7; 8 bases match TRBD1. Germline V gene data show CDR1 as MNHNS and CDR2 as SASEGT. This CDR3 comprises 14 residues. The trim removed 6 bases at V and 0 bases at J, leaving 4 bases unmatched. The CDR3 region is CASRSQGGSYEQYF. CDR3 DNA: TGTGCCAGCAGGTCACAGGGGGGCTCCTACGAGCAGTACTTC.

The CDR3 DNA follows: TGTGCCAGCAGTCCATGGGACAGGGAACAAGAGACCCAGTACTTC. Translating it yields CASSPWDREQETQYF. The rearrangement joins TRBV11-3 to TRBJ2-5, with 9 bases identical to TRBD1. This CDR3 region has 15 residues. CDR1 is SGHNT, CDR2 YENEEA, per germline. The V segment lost 6 bases and the J segment 2 bases; nucleotides outside the gene matches: 7. Full variable domain (missing parts from reference TRBV11-3 and TRBJ2-5): EAGVVQSPRYKIIEKKQPVAFWCNPISGHNTLYWYLQNLGQGPELLIRYENEEAVDDSQLPKDRFSAERLKGVDSTLKIQPAELGDSAVYLCASSPWDREQETQYFGPGTRLLVL.

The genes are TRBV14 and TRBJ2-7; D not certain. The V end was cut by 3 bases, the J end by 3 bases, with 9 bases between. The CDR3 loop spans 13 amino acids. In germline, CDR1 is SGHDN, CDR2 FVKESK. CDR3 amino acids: CASSQLWGYEQYF. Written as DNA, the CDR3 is TGTGCCAGCAGCCAGCTTTGGGGCTACGAGCAGTACTTC.

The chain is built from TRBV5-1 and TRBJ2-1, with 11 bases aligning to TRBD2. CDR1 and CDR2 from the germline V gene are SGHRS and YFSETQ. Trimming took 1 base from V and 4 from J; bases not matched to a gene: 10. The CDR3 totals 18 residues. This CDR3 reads CASSLLSSGGLTYNEQFF. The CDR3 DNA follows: TGCGCCAGCAGCTTGTTGTCTAGCGGGGGGTTGACGTACAATGAGCAGTTCTTC.

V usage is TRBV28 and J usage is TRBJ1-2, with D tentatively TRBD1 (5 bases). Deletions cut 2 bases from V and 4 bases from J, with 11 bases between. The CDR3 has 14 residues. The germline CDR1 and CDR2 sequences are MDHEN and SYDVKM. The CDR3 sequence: CASSLGQGTYGYTF. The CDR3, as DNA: TGTGCCAGCAGTTTAGGGCAGGGAACCTATGGCTACACCTTC.

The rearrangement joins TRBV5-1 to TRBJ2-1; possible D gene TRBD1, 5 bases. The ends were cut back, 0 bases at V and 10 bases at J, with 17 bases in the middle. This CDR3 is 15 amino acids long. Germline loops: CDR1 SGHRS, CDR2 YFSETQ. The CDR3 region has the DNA TGCGCCAGCAGCTTGGGACAGTCCCTCGGTCACGAGCAGTTCTTC. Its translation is CASSLGQSLGHEQFF.

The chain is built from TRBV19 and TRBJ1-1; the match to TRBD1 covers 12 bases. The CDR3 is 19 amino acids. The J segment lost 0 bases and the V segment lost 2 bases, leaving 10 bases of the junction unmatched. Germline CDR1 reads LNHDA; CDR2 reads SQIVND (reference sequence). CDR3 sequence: CASSIRGFGTGGLNTEAFF. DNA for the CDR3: TGTGCCAGTAGTATAAGAGGGTTTGGGACAGGGGGCTTGAACACTGAAGCTTTCTTT.